The clone carrying this TCR beta chain was seen many times. Its antigen is unidentified. This specimen belongs to a study of T cell repertoires in cytomegalovirus infection. General study results and limits: Based on cumulative public TCR beta family frequency, carriers of CMV plus the relevant HLA were identified. HLA-C-restricted TCR beta clonotypes specific for CMV led the ex vivo response.

TCRdb ran MiXCR on the reads and lists one entry per CDR3 protein. The table shows about 76,000 distinct CDR3 sequences, with roughly 3.6% occurring only once. Germline V CDR1 and CDR2: SGHTA, FQGNSA. The V end lost 1 base, the J end lost 6 bases, and 13 bases lay between the germline ends. This CDR3 has 14 amino acids. Material: PBMCs. This TCR was recovered from a human donor in good health (CMV status not recorded). Some clones in this sample may be carry-over from other donors' samples. This rearrangement joins TRBV7-2 to TRBJ2-7; D unresolved. CDR3 amino acids: CASSLVAPTSEQYF. The CDR3 bases are TGTGCCAGCAGCTTAGTAGCTCCCACCAGCGAGCAGTACTTC.